This entry describes one T cell receptor (beta chain). Total RNA, at 3,000 to 4,500 ng, went into every TCR library. TCRdb re-called the 5' RACE reads; every CDR3 protein appears as one record, without DNA. Here the sample table reports approximately 330,000 distinct CDR3 sequences. The entry originates in a study of monozygotic twins with inflammatory bowel disease. The germline V gene has CDR1 WNHNN and CDR2 SYGVQD (reference sequence). The CDR3 runs 13 residues. This receptor was identified in a human donor with ulcerative colitis or Crohn's disease, or a healthy co-twin of an affected twin (not recorded which). Material: blood. The chain employs TRBV10-1 and TRBJ2-7. The CDR3 reads CASSESGTYEQYF.